A single sample gave rise to the 18 T cell receptor beta chains below, sequenced in a study of T-cell reconstitution after alpha-beta-depleted transplantation in children. Unique molecular identifiers were incorporated when the TCRbeta library was constructed. TCRdb itself ran the PCR reads through MiXCR, one entry per CDR3 protein. This table holds hundreds of thousands of distinct CDR3 sequences, under 30% found once. The sequencing used PBMCs, mostly from graft donor cells, collected 360 days after TCRalphabeta/CD19-depleted stem cell transplant. These receptors were taken from a boy under two years old who had a stem cell transplant for acute myeloid leukemia, so the T cells may come from the graft donor.

The chain employs TRBV11-2 and TRBJ2-5; a weak D match, TRBD2 (5 bases). CDR3 length: 13 amino acids. CDR1 is SGHAT, CDR2 FQNNGV, per germline. V was trimmed by 7 bases and J by 2 bases, leaving 11 bases between them. CDR3 in DNA: TGTGCCAGCACCCGGGGTCGGCAAGAGACCCAGTACTTC. Translated: CASTRGRQETQYF.

J is TRBJ1-6 and V is TRBV20-1, with 8 bases fitting TRBD1. CDR3 length: 15 residues. V trimming: 5 bases; J trimming: 7 bases; junction bases outside the gene matches: 10. The germline V gene encodes CDR1 DFQATT and CDR2 SNEGSKA (reference sequence). CDR3 in amino acids: CSASGKDRVNSPLHF. The CDR3 region has the DNA TGCAGTGCTTCCGGGAAGGACAGGGTAAATTCACCCCTCCACTTT.

V and J are TRBV7-2 and TRBJ1-1; 7 bases fit TRBD1. With V trimmed by 5 bases and J by 5 bases, 8 bases remained unmatched. This CDR3 comprises 14 residues. CDR1 and CDR2 from the germline V gene are SGHTA and FQGNSA. For the CDR3, the DNA is TGTGCCAGCAGCCGGGACAGCCGAGGGACTGAAGCTTTCTTT. This codes for CASSRDSRGTEAFF.

The chain recombines TRBV20-1 with TRBJ1-1, with D tentatively TRBD1 (5 bases). The CDR3 spans 12 residues. CDR1 DFQATT and CDR2 SNEGSKA come from the germline V gene (reference sequence). Deletions cut 4 bases from V and 4 bases from J, with 10 bases between. The CDR3 spells CSAKGLGTEAFF. CDR3 in DNA: TGCAGTGCTAAGGGACTCGGCACTGAAGCTTTCTTT.

The chain recombines TRBV24-1 with TRBJ2-7, with D possibly matching TRBD1 (6 bases). CDR1 and CDR2 (germline): KGHDR, SFDVKD. V lost 5 bases to trimming and J lost 0 bases, with 7 bases between them. The CDR3 sequence is 13 residues long. CDR3 region: CATSGTDSYEQYF. CDR3 nucleotide sequence: TGTGCCACCAGTGGGACAGACTCCTACGAGCAGTACTTC.

The chain links TRBV28 to TRBJ2-6; D not certain. V lost 3 bases and J lost 0, with 9 bases in between. This CDR3 has 16 amino acids. Germline loops: CDR1 MDHEN, CDR2 SYDVKM. The CDR3, as DNA: TGTGCCAGCAGTTTCCGGCTGGCCTCTGGGGCCAACGTCCTGACTTTC. It codes for CASSFRLASGANVLTF.

This clonotype turned up a few times. V usage is TRBV28 and J usage is TRBJ2-3, with D hard to call. V lost 4 bases to trimming and J lost 2 bases, with 13 bases between them. Per germline, CDR1 MDHEN and CDR2 SYDVKM. There are 15 residues in the CDR3. CDR3 DNA: TGTGCCAGCAGTTGGGTTGGGCTAAACACAGATACGCAGTATTTT. Translating gives CASSWVGLNTDTQYF. Combining the CDR3 with reference TRBV28 and TRBJ2-3 gives the whole variable domain DVKVTQSSRYLVKRTGEKVFLECVQDMDHENMFWYRQDPGLGLRLIYFSYDVKMKEKGDIPEGYSVSREKKERFSLILESASTNQTSMYLCASSWVGLNTDTQYFGPGTRLTVL.

This clonotype was counted between two and nine times. The J gene is TRBJ2-2, the V gene TRBV25-1; 11 positions agree with TRBD1. Germline assignment: CDR1 MGHDK and CDR2 SYGVNS. V trimming: 3 bases; J trimming: 6 bases; junction bases outside the gene matches: 9. CDR3 length: 17 amino acids. The CDR3, as DNA: TGTGCCAGCAGTGACTCGTCTGGACAGGGGGCTGCCGGGGAGCTGTTTTTT. Its translation is CASSDSSGQGAAGELFF. Looking up the rest from reference TRBV25-1 and TRBJ2-2 gives the full variable domain: EADIYQTPRYLVIGTGKKITLECSQTMGHDKMYWYQQDPGMELHLIHYSYGVNSTEKGDLSSESTVSRIRTEHFPLTLESARPSHTSQYLCASSDSSGQGAAGELFFGEGSRLTVL.

This clonotype appeared many times. The chain combines TRBV29-1 with TRBJ2-5, with 8 nucleotides matching TRBD2. The ends lost 6 bases at V and 7 bases at J; junction bases unmatched: 10. CDR1 and CDR2 from the germline V gene are SQVTM and ANQGSEA. The CDR3 is 13 amino acids. This chain's CDR3 is CSVGTRGSRTQYF. In nucleotides, the CDR3 is TGCAGCGTCGGGACTAGGGGATCTCGGACCCAGTACTTC.

In this sample, this clonotype turned up a few times. The J gene is TRBJ2-7, the V gene TRBV6-2 or TRBV6-3; possibly TRBD2 for D (6 bases). The CDR3 sequence is 13 residues long. Germline lookup yields CDR1 MNHEY and CDR2 SVGEGT. The germline V and J ends were trimmed by 7 bases and 7 bases, with 17 bases remaining between them. The CDR3 DNA reads as TGTGCCAGCAAAGTGGCGGGGACGGGGGAGCAGTACTTC. This codes for CASKVAGTGEQYF.

The table lists this clonotype with a few counts. CDR3 coding DNA: TGTGCCAGCACGGAGGACAGGGCGGGCACCGGGGAGCTGTTTTTT. Translated, it gives CASTEDRAGTGELFF. The chain is built from TRBV2 and TRBJ2-2; 8 nucleotides line up with TRBD1. Germline V lookup: CDR1 SNHLY, CDR2 FYNNEI. V shed 7 bases, J shed 4 bases, and the junction held 8 bases outside the gene matches. The CDR3 sequence is 15 residues long.

The V and J genes are TRBV18 and TRBJ2-1; 9 bases agree with TRBD1. The CDR3 extends over 15 amino acids. The J segment lost 5 bases and the V segment lost 3 bases, leaving 5 bases of the junction unmatched. Looked up from germline, CDR1 is KGHSH and CDR2 is LQKENI. The CDR3 DNA reads TGTGCCAGCTCACCCGGACAGGGGTATAACAATGAGCAGTTCTTC. Its protein is CASSPGQGYNNEQFF.

This rearrangement joins TRBV20-1 to TRBJ2-7; D assignment may be TRBD1 or TRBD2 (5 bases each). The CDR3 consists of 13 residues. V dropped 3 bases and J dropped 7 bases, with 16 bases sitting between them. The germline V gene has CDR1 DFQATT and CDR2 SNEGSKA (reference sequence). In DNA, the CDR3 is TGCAGTGCTAGTAGGGGACCCACGTTTGAGCAGTACTTC. It is translated as CSASRGPTFEQYF.

This clonotype was seen a handful of times. V usage is TRBV4-3 and J usage is TRBJ1-1; the match to TRBD1 covers 8 bases. The V and J ends lost 3 bases and 1 base, in that order; junction bases with no gene match: 1. The CDR3 consists of 14 residues. Germline loops: CDR1 LGHNA, CDR2 YSLEER. In DNA form, the CDR3 reads TGCGCCAGCAGCCACGACAGGGGGAACACTGAAGCTTTCTTT. Translated: CASSHDRGNTEAFF.

This clonotype has a handful of counts. V is TRBV7-9 and J is TRBJ2-7; tentatively, D is TRBD1 or TRBD2 (5 bases each). In germline, CDR1 is SEHNR, CDR2 FQNEAQ (reference sequence). Trimming removed 4 bases at V and 1 base at J, with 17 bases between. This CDR3 comprises 16 residues. CDR3 DNA sequence: TGTGCCAGCAGCTCAGCGAGGGGTGGGAGATCCTACGAGCAGTACTTC. Translating it yields CASSSARGGRSYEQYF. Combining the CDR3 with reference TRBV7-9 and TRBJ2-7 gives the whole variable domain DTGVSQNPRHKITKRGQNVTFRCDPISEHNRLYWYRQTLGQGPEFLTYFQNEAQLEKSRLLSDRFSAERPKGSFSTLEIQRTEQGDSAMYLCASSSARGGRSYEQYFGPGTRLTVT.

This clonotype was seen only a few times. The chain couples TRBV6-2 or TRBV6-3 to TRBJ1-1, with 9 positions matching TRBD1. The V and J ends lost 6 bases and 5 bases, in that order; junction bases with no gene match: 7. The CDR3 runs to 14 residues. The V gene's germline CDR1 is MNHEY and CDR2 SVGEGT. The CDR3 region is CASSGRDRETEAFF. The CDR3 bases are TGTGCCAGCAGCGGCCGGGACAGGGAAACTGAAGCTTTCTTT.

This clonotype was seen ten or more times. The rearrangement links TRBV5-1 to TRBJ2-7; 7 nucleotides agree with TRBD1. The germline gives CDR1 SGHRS, CDR2 YFSETQ. The CDR3 has 16 amino acids. V lost 1 base to trimming and J lost 2 bases; unmatched junction nucleotides: 9. Here the CDR3 DNA reads TGCGCCAGCAGCTTGACCTTTGACAGGGCCGCCTACGAGCAGTACTTC. This gives the protein CASSLTFDRAAYEQYF.

This clonotype was seen ten or more times. This chain links TRBV29-1 with TRBJ2-5; D is unclear. Germline loops: CDR1 SQVTM, CDR2 ANQGSEA. CDR3 size: 14 residues. V was shortened by 0 bases and J by 10 bases, with 18 bases between the two germline ends. The CDR3 protein is CSVEDRKQAKSQYF. DNA of the CDR3: TGCAGCGTTGAAGATCGTAAGCAGGCTAAGAGCCAGTACTTC.